This entry is about one T cell receptor (beta chain). Its antigen is currently unknown. This specimen belongs to a study of naive and memory T cell subsets. Regarding the study as a whole: Over 85% of naive TCR sequences appeared only once, unlike memory subsets. Possibly reflecting memory cells re-expressing CD45RA, a few larger clonotypes occurred in naive repertoires, especially CD8. Each distinct alpha or beta sequence counts as one clonotype.

The V end lost 6 bases, the J end lost 6 bases, and 21 bases lay between the germline ends. CDR1 and CDR2 from the germline V gene are MDHEN and SYDVKM. The length of the CDR3 is 15 residues. Both TRBC1 and TRBC2 were covered by a beta constant-region primer of two equimolar oligonucleotides. Ligated cDNA was amplified by four rounds of PCR with nested alpha and beta constant-region primers and SP2. The cDNA 3' end received a ligated single-stranded oligonucleotide carrying the SP2 primer and a 12-nucleotide UMI. A single record per CDR3 protein comes from TCRdb applying MiXCR to the UMI-ligation and nested PCR reads. Among 120,000 to 150,000 distinct CDR3 sequences listed, approximately 22% were seen once.

V usage is TRBV28 and J usage is TRBJ2-7; D perhaps matches TRBD2 (5 bases). Sequencing was done on a sample of naive CD4+ T cells from blood. This TCR derives from a human donor in good health. DNA of the CDR3: TGTGCCAGCAGAAATGATTCTAGCTCTCGGGGCGAGCAGTACTTC. Translating gives CASRNDSSSRGEQYF.